This record concerns one TCR beta chain sequence. Its antigen is not identified. There are 14 residues in the CDR3. Germline V CDR1 and CDR2: MNHEY, SMNVEV (reference sequence). V was cut by 3 bases and J by 0 bases, with 7 bases left in between. These data originate in a study of cytomegalovirus exposure and HLA in healthy donors. Regarding the study as a whole: An analysis that came later showed most CMV-associated TCR beta chains appearing HLA-restricted.

Use of 60 Vbeta and 13 Jbeta primers characterized the PCR. Produced via immunoSEQ multiplex PCR; TCRdb's table is partial and in-frame only. Of 65,000 to 90,000 clones listed, about 81% are singletons. The source is a man aged 70 or older in good health and CMV-seronegative. Input material: PBMCs. The chain joins TRBV27 to TRBJ2-3; D gene unclear. The CDR3 reads CASSFESSTDTQYF. DNA of the CDR3: TGTGCCAGCAGTTTCGAGTCGAGCACAGATACGCAGTATTTT.